These 31 T cell receptor beta chains were all obtained from the same sample, sequenced in a study of cytomegalovirus exposure and HLA in healthy donors. 13 Jbeta primers and 60 Vbeta primers were used for the PCR. The repertoire was sequenced with immunoSEQ multiplex PCR; TCRdb's copy has only in-frame clones and lacks some. The table lists around 70,000 clones. Sequenced: PBMCs. The receptors here all came from a woman in her thirties or forties in good health and CMV-seropositive.

The gene calls are TRBV27 and TRBJ2-5; a possible D gene is TRBD2 (6 bases). The last part of the DNA fits TRBJ2-7 better; the J call may be wrong. CDR3 size: 15 residues. Germline V lookup: CDR1 MNHEY, CDR2 SMNVEV (reference sequence). Here the CDR3 reads CASSSALGGPYEQYF. The CDR3 DNA follows: TGTGCCAGCAGTTCAGCGCTTGGAGGGCCCTACGAGCAGTACTTC.

The V and J genes are TRBV29-1 and TRBJ2-1; 10 positions agree with TRBD2. CDR3 length: 14 amino acids. CDR1 SQVTM and CDR2 ANQGSEA come from the germline V gene. With 5 bases clipped from V and 15 bases from J, the junction kept 16 bases outside the gene matches. Written as DNA, the CDR3 is TGCAGCGTTTTATTTAAGCGGGAGGGCCCTCCCCCGTTCTTC. Translation gives CSVLFKREGPPPFF.

The rearrangement joins TRBV4-2 to TRBJ1-2; D is possibly TRBD1 (6 bases). The germline V and J ends were trimmed by 5 bases and 4 bases, with 11 bases remaining between them. The germline V gene encodes CDR1 LGHNA and CDR2 YNFKEQ. This CDR3 has 13 amino acids. CDR3 DNA: TGTGCCAGCAGCTTCGGGGGGGCCTATGGCTACACCTTC. It specifies CASSFGGAYGYTF.

This sequence joins TRBV7-2 and TRBJ1-1, with unresolved D. The ends were cut back, 3 bases at V and 0 bases at J, with 11 bases in the middle. Per the germline V gene, CDR1 is SGHTA and CDR2 is FQGNSA. The CDR3 has 15 amino acids. CDR3 nucleotides: TGTGCCAGCAGCTTCATAGCGGACTTGAACACTGAAGCTTTCTTT. It is translated as CASSFIADLNTEAFF.

The chain joins TRBV15 to TRBJ2-1, with TRBD2 matching 13 bases. Unmatched junction bases numbered 6, after V lost 5 bases and J lost 5 bases. The CDR3 has 16 residues. The V gene's germline CDR1 is LNHNV and CDR2 YYDKDF (reference sequence). CDR3 DNA sequence: TGTGCCACCAGCGAACCGACTAGCGGGAGGCACAATGAGCAGTTCTTC. It is translated as CATSEPTSGRHNEQFF.

The chain couples TRBV28 to TRBJ1-1; tentative D call: TRBD1 (5 bases). The CDR3 covers 12 residues. Germline V gene lookup returns CDR1 MDHEN and CDR2 SYDVKM. V lost 5 bases, J lost 7 bases, and 11 bases lay in between. As DNA, the CDR3 is TGTGCCAGCAGTGTCATGACAGTTGAAGCTTTCTTT. Protein: CASSVMTVEAFF.

The gene calls are TRBV30 and TRBJ2-7; TRBD2 is a possible D gene (5 bases). V shed 5 bases and J shed 12 bases, with 20 bases lying between them. Germline CDR1 reads GTSNPN; CDR2 reads SVGIG (reference sequence). This CDR3 comprises 12 residues. The CDR3 sequence is CAWGTAPDSSYF. Written as DNA, the CDR3 is TGTGCCTGGGGAACGGCTCCGGACTCCTCGTACTTC.

The chain links TRBV9 to TRBJ2-3, with D perhaps TRBD2 (6 bases). The CDR3 totals 16 residues. Trimming took 0 bases from V and 0 from J, leaving 11 bases between them. Looked up from germline, CDR1 is SGDLS and CDR2 is YYNGEE. The CDR3 DNA sequence: TGTGCCAGCAGCGTAGGGACTAACCCTAGCACAGATACGCAGTATTTT. It encodes CASSVGTNPSTDTQYF.

V is TRBV6-5 and J is TRBJ1-1; 7 bases match TRBD1. The V segment lost 5 bases and the J segment 3 bases; nucleotides outside the gene matches: 6. Germline CDR1 and CDR2: MNHEY and SVGAGI. The CDR3 is 14 residues long. The CDR3 sequence: CASSNQGGYTEAFF. The CDR3 DNA is TGTGCCAGCAGTAACCAGGGGGGATACACTGAAGCTTTCTTT.

This chain uses TRBV10-3 with TRBJ1-3, with a possible D match to TRBD1 (6 bases). Trimming removed 4 bases at V and 3 bases at J, with 19 bases between. The germline gives CDR1 ENHRY, CDR2 SYGVKD. CDR3 length: 17 amino acids. The CDR3 DNA sequence: TGTGCCATCAGTGGGCGCCTTGGGACATCCGATGGAAACACCATATATTTT. Protein sequence: CAISGRLGTSDGNTIYF.

V usage is TRBV7-8 and J usage is TRBJ1-1; D gene uncertain. V lost 1 base and J lost 7, with 10 bases in between. The CDR3 has 13 amino acids. CDR1 and CDR2 (germline): SGHVS, FQNEAQ. In DNA form, the CDR3 reads TGTGCCAGCAGCTTAGGCTCGCCAGGTGAAGCTTTCTTT. Translated, it gives CASSLGSPGEAFF.

The rearrangement links TRBV11-1 to TRBJ1-2, with a possible D match to TRBD1 (5 bases). CDR1 and CDR2 (germline): SGHAT, FQDESV (reference sequence). V was cut by 3 bases and J by 3 bases, with 11 bases left in between. CDR3 length equals 14 residues. CDR3 sequence reads: CASSLAGRDYGYTF. The DNA for the CDR3 is TGTGCCAGCAGCTTGGCAGGGCGCGACTATGGCTACACCTTC.

The chain has TRBV5-1 and TRBJ1-4; 9 nucleotides align to TRBD1. Germline V gene data show CDR1 as SGHRS and CDR2 as YFSETQ. The CDR3 is made up of 15 amino acids. The V gene end was trimmed by 3 bases and the J gene end by 3 bases; junction bases not matched to a gene: 3. The CDR3 here is CASSSQGAPNEKLFF. CDR3 coding DNA: TGCGCCAGCAGCTCACAGGGGGCGCCTAATGAAAAACTGTTTTTT. The whole variable domain, remainder taken from reference TRBV5-1 and TRBJ1-4, is KAGVTQTPRYLIKTRGQQVTLSCSPISGHRSVSWYQQTPGQGLQFLFEYFSETQRNKGNFPGRFSGRQFSNSRSEMNVSTLELGDSALYLCASSSQGAPNEKLFFGSGTQLSVL.

The chain couples TRBV29-1 to TRBJ2-7; D possibly corresponds to TRBD2 (5 bases). There are 11 residues in the CDR3. V lost 6 bases and J lost 3, with 9 bases in between. Per the germline V gene, CDR1 is SQVTM and CDR2 is ANQGSEA. CDR3 nucleotides: TGCAGCGTCTCCGGGGACTACGAGCAGTACTTC. Translation gives CSVSGDYEQYF.

The V gene is TRBV5-1, the J gene TRBJ1-1, with D perhaps TRBD1 (6 bases). The CDR3 spans 15 residues. Trimming left V 0 bases short and J 3 bases short, with 12 bases between. Germline V gives CDR1 SGHRS, CDR2 YFSETQ. CDR3 nucleotide sequence: TGCGCCAGCAGCTTGGAGGGGGGGGGCCACACTGAAGCTTTCTTT. It yields the protein CASSLEGGGHTEAFF.

J is TRBJ2-1 and V is TRBV9; 12 bases map to TRBD2. Germline V gene data show CDR1 as SGDLS and CDR2 as YYNGEE. CDR3 length: 16 residues. With V trimmed by 3 bases and J by 5 bases, 6 bases remained unmatched. The CDR3 spells CASSAPLAGGNNEQFF. CDR3 nucleotide sequence: TGTGCCAGCAGCGCCCCACTAGCGGGGGGCAACAATGAGCAGTTCTTC.

Remarks on this clone: One end of the junction varies from germline; a read error may be responsible. In DNA form, the CDR3 reads TGTGCCATCAGCGGAAACAGGGATTTCCAAGGGACCCAGTACTTC. This encodes CAISGNRDFQGTQYF. The chain is built from TRBV10-3 and TRBJ2-5; D may be TRBD1 (6 bases). Germline V CDR1 and CDR2: ENHRY, SYGVKD. This CDR3 region has 15 residues.

The rearrangement joins TRBV18 to TRBJ1-1, with D possibly TRBD1 on 6 matching bases. The CDR3 spans 15 residues. CDR1 is KGHSH, CDR2 LQKENI, per germline. Trimming left V 3 bases short and J 4 bases short, with 15 bases between. The CDR3 nucleotides read TGTGCCAGCTCACCGGACAGACGTGATGGCACTGAAGCTTTCTTT. Protein product: CASSPDRRDGTEAFF.

This chain links TRBV29-1 with TRBJ2-1, with D perhaps TRBD1 (5 bases). Germline lookup yields CDR1 SQVTM and CDR2 ANQGSEA. The CDR3 contains 13 residues. V lost 4 bases and J lost 6, with 13 bases in between. The CDR3 DNA is TGCAGCGTTGTTTTAGGGGCCCGCAATGAGCAGTTCTTC. As protein: CSVVLGARNEQFF.

This rearrangement joins TRBV28 to TRBJ2-5; possibly TRBD1 for D (6 bases). The CDR3 extends over 12 amino acids. Trimming stripped 3 bases from V and 11 bases from J, with 13 bases between. CDR1 MDHEN and CDR2 SYDVKM come from the germline V gene. The CDR3 region is CASSFGGSEQYF. The CDR3 DNA reads TGTGCCAGCAGTTTTGGGGGCTCAGAGCAGTACTTC.

The J gene is TRBJ1-5, the V gene TRBV19; D is undetermined. Germline CDR1 and CDR2: LNHDA and SQIVND (reference sequence). The CDR3 sequence is 13 residues long. Trimming pared 5 bases from V and 9 bases from J, leaving 14 bases between. CDR3 in DNA: TGTGCCAGTAGTCCCCTGTCGTTGCGGCCCCAGCATTTT. It yields the protein CASSPLSLRPQHF.

This chain joins TRBV27 and TRBJ2-7; 9 nucleotides align to TRBD1. Trimming at V came to 9 bases and at J to 2 bases, leaving 8 bases not matched to a gene. The V gene's germline CDR1 is MNHEY and CDR2 SMNVEV (reference sequence). The CDR3 has 14 amino acids. CDR3 protein: CASTPGQGPYEQYF. The CDR3 nucleotides read TGTGCCAGTACACCGGGACAGGGACCCTACGAGCAGTACTTC.

The chain has TRBV19 and TRBJ2-5; 8 bases fit TRBD2. The better agreement between TRBJ2-7 and the DNA end casts doubt on the J call. CDR3 length: 14 residues. CDR1 is LNHDA and CDR2 is SQIVND in the germline V gene (reference sequence). The CDR3 spells CASSRSGIGYEQYF. CDR3 bases: TGTGCCAGTAGCCGTAGCGGGATAGGCTACGAGCAGTACTTC.

This rearrangement joins TRBV6-1 to TRBJ2-6; maybe TRBD2 (6 bases). Trimming removed 8 bases from V and 2 bases from J, with 13 bases in between. The CDR3 has 15 amino acids. From germline, CDR1 is MNHNS and CDR2 SASEGT. Written as DNA, the CDR3 is TGTGCCAGCTTCGCTCCGGGGGCTGGGGCCAACGTCCTGACTTTC. Translating gives CASFAPGAGANVLTF.

The gene calls are TRBV5-8 and TRBJ1-4; a weak D match, TRBD1 (6 bases). V gave up 6 bases and J gave up 1 base, with 13 bases separating them. CDR3 size: 15 residues. Germline CDR1 and CDR2: SGHTS and YDEGEE. CDR3: CASNGRGRTNEKLFF. CDR3 DNA: TGTGCCAGCAACGGCAGGGGAAGAACTAATGAAAAACTGTTTTTT.

The chain joins TRBV6-5 to TRBJ1-6; 8 bases line up with TRBD1. Per germline, CDR1 MNHEY and CDR2 SVGAGI. The CDR3 has 15 amino acids. Trimming removed 6 bases from V and 1 base from J; junction bases left unmatched: 2. In DNA form, the CDR3 reads TGTGCCAGCAGCGACAGGGGATCCTATAATTCACCCCTCCACTTT. Protein sequence: CASSDRGSYNSPLHF.

The gene calls are TRBV29-1 and TRBJ1-2, with TRBD1 matching 7 bases. V dropped 4 bases and J dropped 4; count of bases not matched to a gene: 9. Germline CDR1 reads SQVTM; CDR2 reads ANQGSEA. This CDR3 is built from 14 residues. Here the CDR3 DNA reads TGCAGCGTTGTACGAGGGGGCGAGGGCTATGGCTACACCTTC. It is translated as CSVVRGGEGYGYTF.

The chain recombines TRBV7-2 with TRBJ2-5; D gene ambiguous. Between the trimmed V and J ends, which lost 7 bases and 4 bases, there was a span of 13 bases. Germline values: CDR1 SGHTA, CDR2 FQGNSA. The CDR3 covers 13 residues. This chain's CDR3 is CASTIEARETQYF. The CDR3 region has the DNA TGTGCCAGCACGATCGAGGCCCGAGAGACCCAGTACTTC.

The chain recombines TRBV5-4 with TRBJ1-1; a weak D match, TRBD1 (5 bases). The CDR3 sequence is 16 residues long. The V gene's germline CDR1 is SGHNT and CDR2 YYREEE (reference sequence). With 0 bases removed from V and 2 bases from J, the gap between germline ends came to 14 bases. The chain's CDR3 is CASSLGRAGQNTEAFF. CDR3 nucleotides: TGTGCCAGCAGCTTGGGCCGGGCAGGGCAAAACACTGAAGCTTTCTTT.

The J gene is TRBJ2-4, the V gene TRBV4-1; 7 bases agree with TRBD2. CDR1 MGHRA and CDR2 YSYEKL come from the germline V gene. V was pared by 5 bases and J by 1 base, with 11 bases of the junction left unmatched. The CDR3 contains 17 residues. The CDR3 nucleotides read TGCGCCAGCAGCGCTCGGGTGGCGGGGGAGGCCAAAAACATTCAGTACTTC. This codes for CASSARVAGEAKNIQYF.

This chain connects TRBV15 to TRBJ2-5, with 11 bases matching TRBD1. CDR1 is LNHNV, CDR2 YYDKDF, per germline (reference sequence). Trimming cost V 3 bases and J 5 bases; bases outside gene matches: 5. The CDR3 length is 15 residues. CDR3 DNA sequence: TGTGCCACCAGCAGCCGGGACAGGGGGTCCGAGACCCAGTACTTC. This gives the protein CATSSRDRGSETQYF. Using reference TRBV15 and TRBJ2-5 for the parts outside the CDR3, the full variable domain is DAMVIQNPRYQVTQFGKPVTLSCSQTLNHNVMYWYQQKSSQAPKLLFHYYDKDFNNEADTPDNFQSRRPNTSFCFLDIRSPGLGDTAMYLCATSSRDRGSETQYFGPGTRLLVL.